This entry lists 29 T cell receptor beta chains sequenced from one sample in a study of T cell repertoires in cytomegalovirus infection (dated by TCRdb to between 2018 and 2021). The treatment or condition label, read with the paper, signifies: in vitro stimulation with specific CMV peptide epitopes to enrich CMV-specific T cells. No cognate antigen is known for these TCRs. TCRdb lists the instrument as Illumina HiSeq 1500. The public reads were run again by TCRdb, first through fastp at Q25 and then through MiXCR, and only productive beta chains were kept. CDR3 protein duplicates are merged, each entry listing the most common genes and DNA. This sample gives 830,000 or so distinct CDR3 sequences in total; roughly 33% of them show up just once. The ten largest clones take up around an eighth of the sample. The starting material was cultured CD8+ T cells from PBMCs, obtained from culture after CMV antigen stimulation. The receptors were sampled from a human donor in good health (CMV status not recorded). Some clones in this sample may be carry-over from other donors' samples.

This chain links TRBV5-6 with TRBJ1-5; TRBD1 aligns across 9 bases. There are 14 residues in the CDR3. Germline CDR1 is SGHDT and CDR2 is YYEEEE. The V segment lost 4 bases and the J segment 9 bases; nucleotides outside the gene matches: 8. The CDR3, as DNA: TGTGCCAGCAGCCGCGGACAGGGGTTTGGGCCCCAGCATTTT. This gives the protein CASSRGQGFGPQHF.

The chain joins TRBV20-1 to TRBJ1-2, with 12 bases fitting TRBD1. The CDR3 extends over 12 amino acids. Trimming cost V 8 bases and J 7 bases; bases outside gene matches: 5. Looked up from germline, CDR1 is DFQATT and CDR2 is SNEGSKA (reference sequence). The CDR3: CSMGQGARGYTF. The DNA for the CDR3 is TGCAGTATGGGACAGGGGGCTCGTGGCTACACCTTC.

CDR3 nucleotide sequence: TGTGCCAGCACCTTGGGGAGTGCGAACACCGGGGAGCTGTTTTTT. Residues: CASTLGSANTGELFF. V gene TRBV6-1 combines with J gene TRBJ2-2, with a weak D call TRBD2 (5 bases). The CDR3 has 15 residues. Trimming took 7 bases from V and 0 from J, leaving 12 bases between them. Germline V gene lookup returns CDR1 MNHNS and CDR2 SASEGT.

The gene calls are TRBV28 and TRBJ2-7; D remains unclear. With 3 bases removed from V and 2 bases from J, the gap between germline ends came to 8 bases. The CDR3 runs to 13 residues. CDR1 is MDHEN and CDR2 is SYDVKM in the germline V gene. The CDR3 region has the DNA TGTGCCAGCAGTTTGGCAGCTACCTACGAGCAGTACGTC. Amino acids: CASSLAATYEQYV.

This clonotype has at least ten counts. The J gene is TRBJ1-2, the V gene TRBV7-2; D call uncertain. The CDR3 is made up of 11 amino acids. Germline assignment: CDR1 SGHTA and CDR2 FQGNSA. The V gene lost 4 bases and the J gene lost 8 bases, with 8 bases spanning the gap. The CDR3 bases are TGTGCCAGCAGCTACTCCGCCGGCTACACCTTC. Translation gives CASSYSAGYTF.

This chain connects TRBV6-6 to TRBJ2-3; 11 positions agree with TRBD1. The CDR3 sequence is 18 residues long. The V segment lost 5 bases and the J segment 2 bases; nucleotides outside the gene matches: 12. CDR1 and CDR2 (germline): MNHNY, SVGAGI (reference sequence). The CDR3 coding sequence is TGTGCCAGCAGTGGATCGGGACAGGGGGAAAGTTACACAGATACGCAGTATTTT. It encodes CASSGSGQGESYTDTQYF.

The CDR3 DNA follows: TGCAGCGTTGGGGCAGGGCATCGCCCCTATGGCTACACCTTC. Encoded protein: CSVGAGHRPYGYTF. The chain carries TRBV29-1 and TRBJ1-2; weak D call: TRBD1 (5 bases). In germline, CDR1 is SQVTM, CDR2 ANQGSEA. The CDR3 is made up of 14 amino acids. With 4 bases removed from V and 4 bases from J, the gap between germline ends came to 16 bases.

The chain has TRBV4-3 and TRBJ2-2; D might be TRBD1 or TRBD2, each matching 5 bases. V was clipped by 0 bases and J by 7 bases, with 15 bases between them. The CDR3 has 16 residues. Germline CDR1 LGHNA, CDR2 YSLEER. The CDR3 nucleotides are TGCGCCAGCAGCCAAGACTGGGGGTCTGTGTACGGGGAGCTGTTTTTT. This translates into CASSQDWGSVYGELFF.

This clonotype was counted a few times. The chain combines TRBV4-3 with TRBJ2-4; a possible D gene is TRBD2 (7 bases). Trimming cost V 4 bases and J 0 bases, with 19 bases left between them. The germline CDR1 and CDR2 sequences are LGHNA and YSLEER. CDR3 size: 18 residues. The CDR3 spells CASSRTWRGPIAKNIQYF. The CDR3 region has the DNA TGCGCCAGCAGCCGAACGTGGCGGGGGCCAATAGCCAAAAACATTCAGTACTTC.

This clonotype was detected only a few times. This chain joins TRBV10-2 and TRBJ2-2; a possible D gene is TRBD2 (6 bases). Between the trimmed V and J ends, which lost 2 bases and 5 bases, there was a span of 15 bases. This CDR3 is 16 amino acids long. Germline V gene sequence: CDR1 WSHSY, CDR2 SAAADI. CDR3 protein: CASSEEAGRRTGELFF. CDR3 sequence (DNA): TGCGCCAGCAGTGAGGAGGCGGGGAGGAGAACCGGGGAGCTGTTTTTT.

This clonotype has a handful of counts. The CDR3 DNA sequence: TGTGCCAGCAGTTACGTCGGACACCAATACAATGAGCAGTTCTTC. Translation gives CASSYVGHQYNEQFF. The rearrangement uses TRBV6-5 and TRBJ2-1, with D possibly being TRBD1 (5 bases). Germline CDR1 MNHEY, CDR2 SVGAGI. The length of the CDR3 is 15 residues. Between the trimmed V and J ends, which lost 2 bases and 4 bases, there was a span of 12 bases.

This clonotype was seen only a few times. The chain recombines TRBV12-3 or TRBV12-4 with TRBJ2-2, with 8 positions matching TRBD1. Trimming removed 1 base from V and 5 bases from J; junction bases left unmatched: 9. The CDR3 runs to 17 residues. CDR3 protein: CASSLGTGNRRTGELFF. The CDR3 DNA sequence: TGTGCCAGCAGTTTAGGGACAGGGAACAGACGAACCGGGGAGCTGTTTTTT.

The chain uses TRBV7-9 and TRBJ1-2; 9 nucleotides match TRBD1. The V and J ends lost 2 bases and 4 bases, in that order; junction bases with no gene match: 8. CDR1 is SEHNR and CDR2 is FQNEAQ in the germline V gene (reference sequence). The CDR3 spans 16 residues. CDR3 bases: TGTGCCAGCAGCTTAATAAACCCGGGACAGGGCTATGGCTACACCTTC. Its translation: CASSLINPGQGYGYTF.

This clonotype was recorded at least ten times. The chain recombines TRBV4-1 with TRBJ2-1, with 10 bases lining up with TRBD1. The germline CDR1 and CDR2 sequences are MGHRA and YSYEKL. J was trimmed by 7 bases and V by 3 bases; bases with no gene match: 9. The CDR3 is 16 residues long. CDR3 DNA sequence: TGCGCCAGCAGCCATCCCGGGACAGGGGTAAGGAATGAGCAGTTCTTC. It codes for CASSHPGTGVRNEQFF.

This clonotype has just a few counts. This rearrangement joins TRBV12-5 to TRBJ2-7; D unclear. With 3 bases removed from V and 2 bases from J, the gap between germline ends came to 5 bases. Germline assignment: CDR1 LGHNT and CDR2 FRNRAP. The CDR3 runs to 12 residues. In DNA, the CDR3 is TGTGCTAGTGGTTTCGCGGCCTACGAGCAGTACTTC. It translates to CASGFAAYEQYF.

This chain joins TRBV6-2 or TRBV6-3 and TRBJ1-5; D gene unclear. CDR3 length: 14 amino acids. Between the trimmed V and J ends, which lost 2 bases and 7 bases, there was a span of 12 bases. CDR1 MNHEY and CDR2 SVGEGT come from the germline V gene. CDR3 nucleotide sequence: TGTGCCAGCAGTTACATGGGCGCCGAGCAGCCCCAGCATTTT. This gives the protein CASSYMGAEQPQHF.

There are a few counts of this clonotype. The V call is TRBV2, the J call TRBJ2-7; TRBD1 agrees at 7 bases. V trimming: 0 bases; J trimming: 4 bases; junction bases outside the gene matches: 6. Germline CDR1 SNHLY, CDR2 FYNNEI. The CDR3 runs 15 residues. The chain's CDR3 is CASSEASGGRYEQYV. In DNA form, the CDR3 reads TGTGCCAGCAGTGAAGCATCAGGGGGAAGGTACGAGCAGTACGTC.

Written as DNA, the CDR3 is TGTGCCAGCACAAGGTTCGCCTACGAGCAGTACGTC. This gives the protein CASTRFAYEQYV. This chain uses TRBV2 with TRBJ2-7; D ambiguous. The ends were cut back, 7 bases at V and 2 bases at J, with 9 bases in the middle. The CDR3 has 12 residues. Germline V gene sequence: CDR1 SNHLY, CDR2 FYNNEI.

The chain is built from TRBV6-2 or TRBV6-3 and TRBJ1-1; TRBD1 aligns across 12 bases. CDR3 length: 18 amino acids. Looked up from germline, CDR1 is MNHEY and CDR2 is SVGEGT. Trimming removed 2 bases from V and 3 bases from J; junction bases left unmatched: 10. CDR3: CASSYRDRGHWRYTEAFF. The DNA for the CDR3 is TGTGCCAGCAGTTACCGGGACAGGGGGCATTGGCGGTACACTGAAGCTTTCTTT.

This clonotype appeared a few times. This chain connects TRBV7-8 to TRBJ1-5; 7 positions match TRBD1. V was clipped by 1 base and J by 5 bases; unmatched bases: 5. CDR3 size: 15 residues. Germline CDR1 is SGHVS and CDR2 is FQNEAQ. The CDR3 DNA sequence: TGTGCCAGCAGCTTAGAGCGGGACAGATATCAGCCCCAGCATTTT. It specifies CASSLERDRYQPQHF.

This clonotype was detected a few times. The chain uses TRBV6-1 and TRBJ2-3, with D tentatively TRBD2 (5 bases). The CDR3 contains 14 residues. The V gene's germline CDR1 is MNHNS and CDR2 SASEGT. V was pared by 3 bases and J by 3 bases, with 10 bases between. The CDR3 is CASSEDGGTDTQYF. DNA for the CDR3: TGTGCCAGCAGTGAGGACGGAGGAACAGATACGCAGTATTTT.

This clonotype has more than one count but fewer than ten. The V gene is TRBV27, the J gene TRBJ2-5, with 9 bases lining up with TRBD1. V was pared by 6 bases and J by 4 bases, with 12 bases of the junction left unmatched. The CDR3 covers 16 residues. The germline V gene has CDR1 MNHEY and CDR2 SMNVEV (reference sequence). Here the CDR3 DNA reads TGTGCCAGCAGAGACAGGGGGGCTACCCCGGGAGAGACCCAGTACTTC. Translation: CASRDRGATPGETQYF.

This CDR3 is CASSGQTSGGPNTGELFF. CDR3 DNA sequence: TGTGCCAGCAGCGGCCAAACTAGCGGGGGCCCGAACACCGGGGAGCTGTTTTTT. The chain employs TRBV7-4 and TRBJ2-2, with 11 bases fitting TRBD2. Trimming removed 5 bases from V and 0 bases from J; junction bases left unmatched: 8. The CDR3 contains 18 residues. Germline V gene lookup returns CDR1 SGHVT and CDR2 SQSDAQ.

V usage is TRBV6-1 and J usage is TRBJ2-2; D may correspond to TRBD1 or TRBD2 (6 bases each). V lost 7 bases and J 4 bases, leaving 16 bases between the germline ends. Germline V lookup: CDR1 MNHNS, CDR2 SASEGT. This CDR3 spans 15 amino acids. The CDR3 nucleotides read TGTGCCAGCAACCCCTTGGGGGGCGGCACCGGGGAGCTGTTTTTT. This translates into CASNPLGGGTGELFF.

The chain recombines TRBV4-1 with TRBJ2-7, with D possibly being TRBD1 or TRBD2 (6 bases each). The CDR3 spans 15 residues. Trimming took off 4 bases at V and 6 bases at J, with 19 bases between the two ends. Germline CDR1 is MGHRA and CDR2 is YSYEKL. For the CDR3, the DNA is TGCGCCAGCAGCCCCACCTTGGGGGGCGCAGGCGAGCAGTACTTC. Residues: CASSPTLGGAGEQYF.

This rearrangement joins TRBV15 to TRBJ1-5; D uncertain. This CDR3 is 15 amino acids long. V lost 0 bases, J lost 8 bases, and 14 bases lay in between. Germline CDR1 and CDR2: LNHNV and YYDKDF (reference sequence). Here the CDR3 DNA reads TGTGCCACCAGCAGAGATCGGGCTCCCGGAAAGCCCCAGCATTTT. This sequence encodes CATSRDRAPGKPQHF.

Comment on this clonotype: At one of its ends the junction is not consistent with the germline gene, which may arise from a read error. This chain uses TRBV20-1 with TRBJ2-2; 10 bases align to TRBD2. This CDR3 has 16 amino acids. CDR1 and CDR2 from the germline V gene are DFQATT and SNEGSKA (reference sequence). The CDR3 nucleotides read TGCAGTGCTAGAGTCGTAGCGGGGGGTAGGGCCGGGGAGCTGTGTTTT. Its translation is CSARVVAGGRAGELCF.

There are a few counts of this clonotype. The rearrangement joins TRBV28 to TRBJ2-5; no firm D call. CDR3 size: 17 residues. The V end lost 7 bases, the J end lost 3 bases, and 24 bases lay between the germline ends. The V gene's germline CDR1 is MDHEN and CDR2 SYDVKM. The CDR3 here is CASTPGRQETPKETQYF. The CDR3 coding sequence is TGTGCCAGCACCCCCGGTCGGCAGGAGACTCCTAAAGAGACCCAGTACTTC.

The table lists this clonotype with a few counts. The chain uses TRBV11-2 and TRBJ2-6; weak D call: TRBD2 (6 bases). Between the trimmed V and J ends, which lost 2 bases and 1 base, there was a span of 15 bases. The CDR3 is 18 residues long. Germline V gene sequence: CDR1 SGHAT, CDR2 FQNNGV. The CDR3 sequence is CASSLLEGTPSGANVLTF. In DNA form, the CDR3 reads TGTGCCAGCAGCTTACTGGAGGGTACCCCTTCTGGGGCCAACGTCCTGACTTTC.